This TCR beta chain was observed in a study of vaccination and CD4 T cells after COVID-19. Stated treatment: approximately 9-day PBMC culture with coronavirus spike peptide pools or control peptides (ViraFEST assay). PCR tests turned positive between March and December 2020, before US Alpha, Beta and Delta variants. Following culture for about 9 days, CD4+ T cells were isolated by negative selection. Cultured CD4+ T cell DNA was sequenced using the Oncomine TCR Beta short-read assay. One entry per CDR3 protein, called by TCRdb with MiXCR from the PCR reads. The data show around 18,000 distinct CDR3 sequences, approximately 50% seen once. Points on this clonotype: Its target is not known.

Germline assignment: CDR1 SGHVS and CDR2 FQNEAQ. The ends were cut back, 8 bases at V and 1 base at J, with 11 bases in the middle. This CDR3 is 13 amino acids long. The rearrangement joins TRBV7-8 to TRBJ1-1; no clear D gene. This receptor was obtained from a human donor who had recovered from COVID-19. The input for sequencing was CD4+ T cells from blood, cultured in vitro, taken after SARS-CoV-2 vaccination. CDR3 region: CASGRMTNTEAFF. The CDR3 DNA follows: TGTGCCAGCGGAAGAATGACGAACACTGAAGCTTTCTTT.